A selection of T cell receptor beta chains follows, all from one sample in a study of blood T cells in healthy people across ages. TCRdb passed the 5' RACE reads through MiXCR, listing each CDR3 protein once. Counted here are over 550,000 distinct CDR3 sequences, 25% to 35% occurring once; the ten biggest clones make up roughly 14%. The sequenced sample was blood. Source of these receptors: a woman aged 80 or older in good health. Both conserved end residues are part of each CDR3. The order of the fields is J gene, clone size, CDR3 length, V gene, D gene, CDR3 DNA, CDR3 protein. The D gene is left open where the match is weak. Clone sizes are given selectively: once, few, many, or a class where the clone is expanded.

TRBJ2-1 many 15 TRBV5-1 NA TGCGCCAGCAGCCTAGCCCTCGGGACAACCAATGAGCAGTTCTTC CASSLALGTTNEQFF
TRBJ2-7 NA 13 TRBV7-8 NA TGTGCCAGCCGAGGGGGTATAATGTACGAGCAGTACTTC CASRGGIMYEQYF
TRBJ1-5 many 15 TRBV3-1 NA TGTGCCAGCAGCCAAGGGGGCTTAAACAATCAGCCCCAGCATTTT CASSQGGLNNQPQHF
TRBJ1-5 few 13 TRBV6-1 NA TGTGCCAGCAGTGAAGAAAAGGTCTCGCTCCAGCATTTT CASSEEKVSLQHF
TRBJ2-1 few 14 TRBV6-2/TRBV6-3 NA TGTGCCAGCAGTCTCCTTGGGTACCAAGAGACCCAGTTCTTC CASSLLGYQETQFF
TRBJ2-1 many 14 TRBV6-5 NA TGTGCCAGCAGTTACTCAGGCCAGGGGAATGAGCAGTTCTTC CASSYSGQGNEQFF
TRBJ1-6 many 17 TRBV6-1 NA TGTGCCAGCAGTGAACAGGGACCTGGATGGGATAATTCACCCCTCCACTTT CASSEQGPGWDNSPLHF
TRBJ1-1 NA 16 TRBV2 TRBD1 TGTGCCAGTGGGGGACAGGGCTATAGAGGGAACACTGAAGCTTTCTTT CASGGQGYRGNTEAFF
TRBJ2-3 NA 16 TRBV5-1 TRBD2 TGCGCCAGCAGCCCAACTAGCGGGGGGCCCGGGGATACGCAGTATTTT CASSPTSGGPGDTQYF
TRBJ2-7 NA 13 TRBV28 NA TGTACCAGCAGTTGGAGGAGCTCCTACGAGCAGTACTTC CTSSWRSSYEQYF
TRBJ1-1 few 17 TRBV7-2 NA TGTGCCAGCAGCTTAGCCCCTACCCGGGGGGGCCGGACTGAAGCTTTCTTT CASSLAPTRGGRTEAFF
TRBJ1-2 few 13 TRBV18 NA TGTGCCAGCTCGGGGAGGGGTGGCTATGGCTACACCTTC CASSGRGGYGYTF
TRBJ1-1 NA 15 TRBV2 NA TGTGCCAGCCGTGTAAGCGGACACTGGAACACTGAAGCTTTCTTT CASRVSGHWNTEAFF
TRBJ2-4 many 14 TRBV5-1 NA TGCGCCAGCAGCTATACAACAGGGAAGGACATTCAGTACTTC CASSYTTGKDIQYF
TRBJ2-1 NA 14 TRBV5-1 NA TGCGCCAGCAGCCTTACGGAGGCTTACAATGAGCAGTTCTTC CASSLTEAYNEQFF
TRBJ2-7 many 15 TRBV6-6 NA TGTGCCAGCAGCCCACTAGGGAGAGTGCTCGACGAGCAGTACTTC CASSPLGRVLDEQYF